This T cell receptor (beta chain) was found in a study of blood T cell repertoires in COVID-19. Looking at the study overall: The samples span acute and convalescent COVID-19 from the United States, Italy and Spain. PBMCs, B-cell-depleted T cells, or T cells provided the cDNA or gDNA that made up the material.

During active infection, Seattle patients enrolled and were then monitored through disease. Looked up from germline, CDR1 is MNHEY and CDR2 is SVGAGI. The CDR3 covers 16 residues. Trimming at V came to 2 bases and at J to 0 bases, leaving 4 bases not matched to a gene. In the authors' workflow: Estimation of nucleated cell counts relied on the amplification of reference gene primers. This table comes from immunoSEQ multiplex PCR, and its TCRdb copy is limited to in-frame clones, with some not included. The V and J calls and clone size were taken over from that table, and D and trimming were inferred from the DNA. Counted here are around 24,000 clones, around 90% occurring once; the ten biggest clones make up roughly a quarter.

This clonotype was obtained from a man between 65 and 79 years old with COVID-19, enrolled during active disease. Sequenced material: peripheral blood. V gene TRBV6-5 combines with J gene TRBJ2-3, with 8 bases identical to TRBD1. As DNA, the CDR3 is TGTGCCAGCAGTTACCTTCGGACAGGGAGCACAGATACGCAGTATTTT. It codes for CASSYLRTGSTDTQYF.